The 27 T cell receptor beta chains below all came from one sample that was sequenced in a study of shared clonotypes between healthy human individuals. Data came from immunoSEQ multiplex PCR; TCRdb stores just in-frame clones and leaves some out. The sample comprises approximately 1,000,000 clones, 77% of which are singletons, and 0.7% to 0.95% rests with the top ten. Sequencing input: memory CD4+ T cells from PBMCs. The subset denotes: CD45RA-negative fraction. The receptors were sampled from a man aged 18 to 30 in good health. Some clones in this sample may be carry-over from other donors' samples.

The chain carries TRBV2 and TRBJ2-4, with D unclear. Germline-derived CDR1 and CDR2 are SNHLY and FYNNEI. This CDR3 is built from 16 residues. Trimming removed 0 bases at V and 2 bases at J, with 11 bases between. CDR3 bases: TGTGCCAGCAGTGAAGCATTTGGTGGGTCCAAAAACATTCAGTACTTC. Protein: CASSEAFGGSKNIQYF.

On this clone: Lacking the conserved final phenylalanine or tryptophan, this CDR3 likely reflects a read error. The DNA is omitted, as the CDR3 cannot be located on it reliably, and the CDR3 follows TCRdb's listing. The rearrangement links TRBV2 to TRBJ1-2; TRBD1, the table's D call, lacks a check against the DNA. Counting both end residues, the CDR3 totals 9 amino acids. Germline V gene lookup returns CDR1 SNHLY and CDR2 FYNNEI. CDR3 loop: CASRSGQII.

The V gene is TRBV7-3, the J gene TRBJ2-1, with a possible D match to TRBD1 (6 bases). V was pared by 1 base and J by 1 base, with 8 bases between. The CDR3 spans 15 residues. Germline CDR1 SGHTA, CDR2 FQGTGA. The CDR3 sequence: CASSLSDRSYNEQFF. The CDR3 bases are TGTGCCAGCAGCTTAAGTGACAGGTCCTACAATGAGCAGTTCTTC.

V and J are TRBV27 and TRBJ1-5; TRBD1 aligns across 8 bases. Germline CDR1 is MNHEY and CDR2 is SMNVEV (reference sequence). The CDR3 extends over 18 amino acids. Trimming removed 6 bases from V and 0 bases from J; junction bases left unmatched: 13. For the CDR3, the DNA is TGTGCCAGCAGGGCCTTAGGACAGGGATTTTATAGCAATCAGCCCCAGCATTTT. Translation: CASRALGQGFYSNQPQHF.

This rearrangement joins TRBV29-1 to TRBJ2-2; 12 nucleotides agree with TRBD2. CDR1 is SQVTM, CDR2 ANQGSEA, per germline. V shed 7 bases and J 0 bases; nucleotides not matched to a gene: 3. CDR3 length: 15 residues. DNA for the CDR3: TGCAGCGCCGGGACTAGCGGGTCGAACACCGGGGAGCTGTTTTTT. Its translation is CSAGTSGSNTGELFF.

This chain uses TRBV4-1 with TRBJ1-2, with D possibly TRBD1 on 5 matching bases. Germline CDR1 is MGHRA and CDR2 is YSYEKL. Between the trimmed V and J ends, which lost 5 bases and 4 bases, there was a span of 29 bases. The CDR3 runs to 19 residues. CDR3 amino acids: CASSWRDQRLRGGGYGYTF. CDR3 DNA sequence: TGCGCCAGCAGCTGGCGCGACCAACGACTTCGTGGGGGGGGCTATGGCTACACCTTC.

The chain is built from TRBV7-2 and TRBJ2-1; the D is unclear. This CDR3 is built from 14 residues. V lost 2 bases and J lost 5, with 10 bases in between. CDR1 is SGHTA, CDR2 FQGNSA, per germline. The chain's CDR3 is CASSLMRSDNEQFF. As DNA, the CDR3 is TGTGCCAGCAGCTTAATGAGGTCAGACAATGAGCAGTTCTTC.

The CDR3 protein is CASSQRSSGSFGNEQFF. The CDR3 DNA is TGCGCCAGCAGCCAACGGTCTAGCGGGAGCTTCGGAAATGAGCAGTTCTTC. V is TRBV4-1 and J is TRBJ2-1, with 10 positions matching TRBD2. The V segment lost 2 bases and the J segment 7 bases; nucleotides outside the gene matches: 11. Germline V gene sequence: CDR1 MGHRA, CDR2 YSYEKL. The CDR3 contains 17 residues.

The chain couples TRBV27 to TRBJ2-7; D may be TRBD1 or TRBD2 (5 bases each). The CDR3 extends over 19 amino acids. Per germline, CDR1 MNHEY and CDR2 SMNVEV (reference sequence). Trimming left V 6 bases short and J 3 bases short, with 30 bases between. The CDR3 loop is CASRARMTQRGRDLYEQYF. Written as DNA, the CDR3 is TGTGCCAGCAGGGCCAGGATGACCCAGAGGGGCCGCGATCTCTACGAGCAGTACTTC.

This rearrangement joins TRBV2 to TRBJ1-5, with 8 bases identical to TRBD1. CDR3 length equals 13 residues. The germline CDR1 and CDR2 sequences are SNHLY and FYNNEI. The junction had 1 base not matched to a gene; V was cut back by 4 bases and J by 5 bases. The CDR3 bases are TGTGCCAGCAGTGCAGGGGGCGATCAGCCCCAGCATTTT. The encoded protein is CASSAGGDQPQHF.

V gene TRBV19 combines with J gene TRBJ1-5; 9 bases are shared with TRBD1. Per the germline V gene, CDR1 is LNHDA and CDR2 is SQIVND (reference sequence). The CDR3 runs to 16 residues. V was clipped by 1 base and J by 6 bases; unmatched bases: 7. Here the CDR3 reads CASSIAGQGYSQPQHF. CDR3 coding DNA: TGTGCCAGTAGTATAGCGGGACAGGGTTACAGTCAGCCCCAGCATTTT. The full variable domain, in which reference TRBV19 and TRBJ1-5 provide the parts outside the CDR3, is DGGITQSPKYLFRKEGQNVTLSCEQNLNHDAMYWYRQDPGQGLRLIYYSQIVNDFQKGDIAEGYSVSREKKESFPLTVTSAQKNPTAFYLCASSIAGQGYSQPQHFGDGTRLSIL.

The chain joins TRBV5-1 to TRBJ1-1, with 10 nucleotides matching TRBD1. The CDR3 has 15 residues. With V trimmed by 4 bases and J by 7 bases, 10 bases remained unmatched. The V gene's germline CDR1 is SGHRS and CDR2 YFSETQ. The CDR3 DNA reads as TGCGCCAGCAGCCCAGCCGACAGGGGGCGAATTGAAGCTTTCTTT. Amino acids: CASSPADRGRIEAFF.

The genes are TRBV7-9 and TRBJ2-3, with 8 bases fitting TRBD2. Germline V gene data show CDR1 as SEHNR and CDR2 as FQNEAQ (reference sequence). Losses at the gene ends were 4 bases for V and 3 bases for J; bases not matched to a gene: 6. This CDR3 contains 15 residues. The CDR3 loop is CASSSRGGWTDTQYF. The CDR3 DNA follows: TGTGCCAGCAGCTCACGGGGGGGCTGGACAGATACGCAGTATTTT.

This sequence joins TRBV7-2 and TRBJ2-5; D is ambiguous. The CDR3 has 13 residues. Germline V lookup: CDR1 SGHTA, CDR2 FQGNSA. Trimming took 2 bases from V and 1 from J, leaving 5 bases between them. The CDR3 loop reads CASSLRFQETQYF. CDR3 DNA sequence: TGTGCCAGCAGCTTACGATTCCAAGAGACCCAGTACTTC. Combining the CDR3 with reference TRBV7-2 and TRBJ2-5 gives the whole variable domain GAGVSQSPSNKVTEKGKDVELRCDPISGHTALYWYRQSLGQGLEFLIYFQGNSAPDKSGLPSDRFSAERTGGSVSTLTIQRTQQEDSAVYLCASSLRFQETQYFGPGTRLLVL.

The genes are TRBV5-4 and TRBJ2-7; TRBD2 agrees at 9 bases. V was pared by 4 bases and J by 2 bases, with 10 bases of the junction left unmatched. The CDR3 runs to 16 residues. The germline V gene has CDR1 SGHNT and CDR2 YYREEE (reference sequence). The CDR3 DNA reads as TGTGCCAGCAGCCGGCCGGGGGGCGGGAGGGCCTACGAGCAGTACTTC. This gives the protein CASSRPGGGRAYEQYF.

The chain couples TRBV7-2 to TRBJ2-7, with D unclear. The germline CDR1 and CDR2 sequences are SGHTA and FQGNSA. CDR3 length: 16 residues. Trimming left V 2 bases short and J 0 bases short, with 14 bases between. The CDR3 nucleotides are TGTGCCAGCAGCTTACTGGTGGGCGATTCCTCCTACGAGCAGTACTTC. It is translated as CASSLLVGDSSYEQYF.

The rearrangement joins TRBV2 to TRBJ1-1; D gene unclear. CDR3 length equals 13 residues. V lost 10 bases, J lost 4 bases, and 16 bases lay in between. The germline gives CDR1 SNHLY, CDR2 FYNNEI. The DNA of the CDR3 is TGTGCCACCCATCTGGAAGTAATCACTGAAGCTTTCTTT. This encodes CATHLEVITEAFF.

The rearrangement joins TRBV5-4 to TRBJ2-5; D is possibly TRBD2 (6 bases). V lost 0 bases, J lost 4 bases, and 13 bases lay in between. CDR1 and CDR2 from the germline V gene are SGHNT and YYREEE (reference sequence). CDR3 length equals 15 residues. The CDR3 spells CASSLGGGGRETQYF. In nucleotides, the CDR3 is TGTGCCAGCAGCTTGGGGGGAGGAGGGAGAGAGACCCAGTACTTC.

The V gene is TRBV5-4, the J gene TRBJ2-7; the D is unclear. This CDR3 is 15 amino acids long. With 1 base removed from V and 3 bases from J, the gap between germline ends came to 14 bases. Looked up from germline, CDR1 is SGHNT and CDR2 is YYREEE (reference sequence). The CDR3: CASSLRAGPNYEQYF. The CDR3, as DNA: TGTGCCAGCAGCTTGAGGGCAGGACCAAACTACGAGCAGTACTTC.

The chain's CDR3 is CASSLGQLNEQFF. The CDR3 nucleotides are TGTGCCAGCTCACTGGGACAGCTTAATGAGCAGTTCTTC. V gene TRBV18 combines with J gene TRBJ2-1; 7 nucleotides align to TRBD1. The V segment lost 4 bases and the J segment 7 bases; nucleotides outside the gene matches: 4. CDR1 is KGHSH and CDR2 is LQKENI in the germline V gene. CDR3 size: 13 residues.

V usage is TRBV6-1 and J usage is TRBJ1-5; 7 nucleotides line up with TRBD1. With V trimmed by 3 bases and J by 5 bases, 13 bases remained unmatched. The CDR3 covers 17 residues. CDR1 and CDR2 from the germline V gene are MNHNS and SASEGT. The CDR3 nucleotides are TGTGCCAGCAGTGAGCGACTGCATGGGACAGCCTATCAGCCCCAGCATTTT. Translated: CASSERLHGTAYQPQHF.

The chain has TRBV6-4 and TRBJ1-5; maybe TRBD1 (6 bases). The V gene's germline CDR1 is MRHNA and CDR2 SNTAGT. V dropped 5 bases and J dropped 5 bases, with 10 bases sitting between them. This CDR3 has 13 amino acids. The CDR3 region has the DNA TGTGCCAGCAGTCCAGGGGTCGATCAGCCCCAGCATTTT. As protein: CASSPGVDQPQHF.

The J gene is TRBJ2-3, the V gene TRBV30; no firm D call. Trimming left V 0 bases short and J 1 base short, with 8 bases between. Germline lookup yields CDR1 GTSNPN and CDR2 SVGIG (reference sequence). The CDR3 totals 14 residues. The CDR3 bases are TGTGCCTGGAGTGTAGGCTCAGGCACAGATACGCAGTATTTT. Translating it yields CAWSVGSGTDTQYF. Looking up the rest from reference TRBV30 and TRBJ2-3 gives the full variable domain: SQTIHQWPATLVQPVGSPLSLECTVEGTSNPNLYWYRQAAGRGLQLLFYSVGIGQISSEVPQNLSASRPQDRQFILSSKKLLLSDSGFYLCAWSVGSGTDTQYFGPGTRLTVL.

The V gene is TRBV7-2, the J gene TRBJ1-5, with 8 bases matching TRBD1. The length of the CDR3 is 15 residues. The junction had 5 bases not matched to a gene; V was cut back by 5 bases and J by 2 bases. CDR1 and CDR2 from the germline V gene are SGHTA and FQGNSA. The DNA for the CDR3 is TGTGCCAGCAGCGGACAGGGAGTTCGCAATCAGCCCCAGCATTTT. Translated: CASSGQGVRNQPQHF.

The CDR3: CASSSAGSGAWDEQFF. The CDR3 DNA sequence: TGTGCCAGCAGCTCCGCCGGGTCAGGGGCTTGGGATGAGCAGTTCTTC. This rearrangement joins TRBV13 to TRBJ2-1; maybe TRBD1 (6 bases). Germline-derived CDR1 and CDR2 are PRHDT and FYEKMQ (reference sequence). This CDR3 is 16 amino acids long. The V gene lost 4 bases and the J gene lost 8 bases, with 21 bases spanning the gap.

Comment on this clone: A read error is likely here: a far larger clone is one base away. The chain uses TRBV7-3 and TRBJ2-1, with D possibly TRBD1 on 6 matching bases. CDR1 is SGHTA and CDR2 is FQGTGA in the germline V gene. The length of the CDR3 is 15 residues. V lost 3 bases and J 0 bases, leaving 9 bases between the germline ends. The CDR3 loop reads CASSLGDNSYNEQFF. CDR3 sequence (DNA): TGTGCCAGCAGCTTGGGGGACAACTCCTACAATGAGCAGTTCTTC. Full variable domain (outside the CDR3, taken from reference TRBV7-3 and TRBJ2-1): GAGVSQTPSNKVTEKGKYVELRCDPISGHTALYWYRQSLGQGPEFLIYFQGTGAADDSGLPNDRFFAVRPEGSVSTLKIQRTERGDSAVYLCASSLGDNSYNEQFFGPGTRLTVL.

The chain has TRBV28 and TRBJ1-5; 9 bases are a match to TRBD1. Germline V gene data show CDR1 as MDHEN and CDR2 as SYDVKM. CDR3 length: 15 residues. Trimming cost V 6 bases and J 2 bases; bases outside gene matches: 5. The CDR3 DNA sequence: TGTGCCAGCAGGTTACAGGGGGCGGGCAATCAGCCCCAGCATTTT. Translating gives CASRLQGAGNQPQHF. The complete variable domain, with remaining parts taken from reference TRBV28 and TRBJ1-5, reads DVKVTQSSRYLVKRTGEKVFLECVQDMDHENMFWYRQDPGLGLRLIYFSYDVKMKEKGDIPEGYSVSREKKERFSLILESASTNQTSMYLCASRLQGAGNQPQHFGDGTRLSIL.